This T cell receptor beta chain was captured in a study of shared clonotypes between healthy human individuals. Here immunoSEQ multiplex PCR was the method, and the copy in TCRdb shows in-frame clones only, minus some. Of millions of clones detected, roughly 93% appear once; the ten largest clones hold about 0.41%. A split of CD4+ cells into CD45RA+ naive and CD45RA-negative memory subsets was performed. As concerns this clone: The antigen remains unidentified.

Whole-study results and caveats: Having only a few donors restricted how much genetic and exposure-history diversity was captured.

The V segment lost 3 bases and the J segment 7 bases; nucleotides outside the gene matches: 14. CDR1 and CDR2 from the germline V gene are MDHEN and SYDVKM. This CDR3 has 17 amino acids. The sequenced sample was naive CD4+ T cells from PBMCs. Subset here: CD45RA+ positively selected. This chain links TRBV28 with TRBJ1-2, with TRBD1 matching 10 bases. The receptor was derived from a man between 18 and 35 years old in good health. Some clones in this sample may be carry-over from other donors' samples. CDR3: CASSFNHLTDRGFGYTF. DNA of the CDR3: TGTGCCAGCAGTTTCAATCACCTGACGGACAGGGGGTTTGGCTACACCTTC.